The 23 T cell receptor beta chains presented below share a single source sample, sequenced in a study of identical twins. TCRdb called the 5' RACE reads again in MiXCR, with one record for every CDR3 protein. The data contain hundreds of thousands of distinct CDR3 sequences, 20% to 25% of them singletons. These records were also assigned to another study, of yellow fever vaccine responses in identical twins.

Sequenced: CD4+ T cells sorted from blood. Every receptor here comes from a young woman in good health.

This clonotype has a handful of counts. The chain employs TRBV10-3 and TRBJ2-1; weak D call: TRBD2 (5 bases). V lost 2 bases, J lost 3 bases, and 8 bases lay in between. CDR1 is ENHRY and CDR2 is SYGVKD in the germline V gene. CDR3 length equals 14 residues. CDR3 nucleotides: TGTGCCATCAGTGAGGAGCGGAGCTACAATGAGCAGTTCTTC. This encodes CAISEERSYNEQFF.

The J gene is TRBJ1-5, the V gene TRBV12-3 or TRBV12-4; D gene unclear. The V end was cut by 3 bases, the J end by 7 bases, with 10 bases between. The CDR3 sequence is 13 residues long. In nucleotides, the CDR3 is TGTGCCAGCAGTTTGGCGGTGGCCCAGCCCCAGCATTTT. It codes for CASSLAVAQPQHF.

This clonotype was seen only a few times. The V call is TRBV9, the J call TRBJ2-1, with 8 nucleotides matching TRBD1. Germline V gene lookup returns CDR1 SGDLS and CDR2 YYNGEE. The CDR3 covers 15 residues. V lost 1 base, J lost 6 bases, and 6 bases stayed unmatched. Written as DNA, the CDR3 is TGTGCCAGCAGCGTAACCGGGACAGGATTCAATGAGCAGTTCTTC. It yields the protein CASSVTGTGFNEQFF.

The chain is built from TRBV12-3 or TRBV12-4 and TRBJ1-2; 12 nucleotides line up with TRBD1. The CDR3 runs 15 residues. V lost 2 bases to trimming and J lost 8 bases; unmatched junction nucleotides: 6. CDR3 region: CASSLIGTGGAGYTF. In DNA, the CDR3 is TGTGCCAGCAGTTTAATCGGGACAGGGGGCGCGGGCTACACCTTC.

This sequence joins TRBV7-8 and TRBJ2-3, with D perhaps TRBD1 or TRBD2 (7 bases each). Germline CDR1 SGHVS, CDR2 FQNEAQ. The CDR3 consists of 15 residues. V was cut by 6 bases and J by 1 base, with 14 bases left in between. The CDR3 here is CASRYAGGGTDTQYF. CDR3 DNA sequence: TGTGCCAGCAGATATGCAGGGGGGGGCACAGATACGCAGTATTTT.

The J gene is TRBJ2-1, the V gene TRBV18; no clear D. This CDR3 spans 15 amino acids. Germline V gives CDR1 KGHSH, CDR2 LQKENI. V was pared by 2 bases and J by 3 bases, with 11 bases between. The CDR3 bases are TGTGCCAGCTCACCAGGGTCGGGTGGCTACAATGAGCAGTTCTTC. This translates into CASSPGSGGYNEQFF.

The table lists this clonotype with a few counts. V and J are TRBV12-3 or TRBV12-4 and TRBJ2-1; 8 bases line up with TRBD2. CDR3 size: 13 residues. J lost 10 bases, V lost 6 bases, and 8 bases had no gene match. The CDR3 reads CASSALSGDEQFF. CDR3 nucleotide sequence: TGTGCCAGCAGCGCTCTTAGCGGGGACGAGCAGTTCTTC.

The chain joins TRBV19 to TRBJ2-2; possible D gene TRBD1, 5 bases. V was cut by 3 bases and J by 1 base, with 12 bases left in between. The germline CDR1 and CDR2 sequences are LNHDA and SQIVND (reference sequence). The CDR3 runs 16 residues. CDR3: CASSIQGAMNTGELFF. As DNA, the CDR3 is TGTGCCAGTAGTATTCAAGGGGCTATGAACACCGGGGAGCTGTTTTTT.

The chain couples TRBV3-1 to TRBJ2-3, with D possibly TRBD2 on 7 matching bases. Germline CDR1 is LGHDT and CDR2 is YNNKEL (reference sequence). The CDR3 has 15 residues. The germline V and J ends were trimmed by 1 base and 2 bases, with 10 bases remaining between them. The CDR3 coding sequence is TGTGCCAGCAGCCAAGGGGGGGGGCACACAGATACGCAGTATTTT. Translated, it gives CASSQGGGHTDTQYF.

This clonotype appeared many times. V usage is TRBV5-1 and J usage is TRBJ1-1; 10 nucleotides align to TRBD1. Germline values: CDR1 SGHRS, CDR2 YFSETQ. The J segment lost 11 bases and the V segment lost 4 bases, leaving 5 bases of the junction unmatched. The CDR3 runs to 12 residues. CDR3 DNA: TGCGCCAGCAGCCTTGGACAGGGGGACGCTTTCTTT. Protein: CASSLGQGDAFF.

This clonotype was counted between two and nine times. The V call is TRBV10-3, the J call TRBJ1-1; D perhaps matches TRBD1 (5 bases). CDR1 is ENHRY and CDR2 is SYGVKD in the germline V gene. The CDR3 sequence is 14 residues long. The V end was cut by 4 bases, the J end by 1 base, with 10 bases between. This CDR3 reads CAISVQQENTEAFF. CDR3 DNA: TGTGCCATCAGTGTCCAACAGGAGAACACTGAAGCTTTCTTT.

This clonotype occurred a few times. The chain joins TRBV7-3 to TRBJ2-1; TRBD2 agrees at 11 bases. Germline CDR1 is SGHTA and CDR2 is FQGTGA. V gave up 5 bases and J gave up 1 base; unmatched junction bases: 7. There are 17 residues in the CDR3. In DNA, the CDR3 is TGTGCCAGCAGCCCTGGGGTAGCGGGAGGGTCCTACAATGAGCAGTTCTTC. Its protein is CASSPGVAGGSYNEQFF.

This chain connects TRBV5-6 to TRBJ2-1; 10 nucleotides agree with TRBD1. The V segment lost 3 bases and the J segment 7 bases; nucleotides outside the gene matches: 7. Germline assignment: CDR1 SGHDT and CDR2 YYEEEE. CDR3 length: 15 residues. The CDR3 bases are TGTGCCAGCAGCTCAGTCCGGACAGGGGGAAATGAGCAGTTCTTC. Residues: CASSSVRTGGNEQFF.

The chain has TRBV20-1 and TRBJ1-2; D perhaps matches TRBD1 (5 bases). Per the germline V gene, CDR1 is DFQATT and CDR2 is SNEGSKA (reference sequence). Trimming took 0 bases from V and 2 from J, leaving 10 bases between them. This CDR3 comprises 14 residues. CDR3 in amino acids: CSARDWGLNYGYTF. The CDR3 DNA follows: TGCAGTGCTAGAGATTGGGGACTGAACTATGGCTACACCTTC.

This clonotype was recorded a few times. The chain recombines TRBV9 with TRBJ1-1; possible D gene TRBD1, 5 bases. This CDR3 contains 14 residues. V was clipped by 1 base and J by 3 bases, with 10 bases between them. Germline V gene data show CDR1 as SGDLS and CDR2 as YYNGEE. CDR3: CASSVWGSDTEAFF. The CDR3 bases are TGTGCCAGCAGCGTATGGGGGTCGGACACTGAAGCTTTCTTT. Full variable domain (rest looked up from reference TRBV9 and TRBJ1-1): DSGVTQTPKHLITATGQRVTLRCSPRSGDLSVYWYQQSLDQGLQFLIQYYNGEERAKGNILERFSAQQFPDLHSELNLSSLELGDSALYFCASSVWGSDTEAFFGQGTRLTVV.

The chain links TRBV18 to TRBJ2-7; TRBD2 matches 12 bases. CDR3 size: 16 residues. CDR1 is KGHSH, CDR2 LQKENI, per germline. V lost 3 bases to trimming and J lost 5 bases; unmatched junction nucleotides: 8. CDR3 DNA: TGTGCCAGCTCACCGTATACTAGCGGGAGGTGGGACGAGCAGTACTTC. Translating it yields CASSPYTSGRWDEQYF.

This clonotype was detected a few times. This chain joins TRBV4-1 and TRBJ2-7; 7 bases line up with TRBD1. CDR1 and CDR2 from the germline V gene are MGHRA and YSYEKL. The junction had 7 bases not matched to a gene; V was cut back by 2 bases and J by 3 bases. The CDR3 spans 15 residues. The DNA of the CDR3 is TGCGCCAGCAGCCAAATACAGGGGTTAGGCTACGAGCAGTACGTC. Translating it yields CASSQIQGLGYEQYV.

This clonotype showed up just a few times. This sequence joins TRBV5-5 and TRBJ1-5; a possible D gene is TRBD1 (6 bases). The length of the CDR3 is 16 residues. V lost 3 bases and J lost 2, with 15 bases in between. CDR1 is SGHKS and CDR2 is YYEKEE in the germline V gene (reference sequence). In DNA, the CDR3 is TGTGCCAGCAGCTCCTCGGGTGGGGGCGGCAATCAGCCCCAGCATTTT. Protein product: CASSSSGGGGNQPQHF.

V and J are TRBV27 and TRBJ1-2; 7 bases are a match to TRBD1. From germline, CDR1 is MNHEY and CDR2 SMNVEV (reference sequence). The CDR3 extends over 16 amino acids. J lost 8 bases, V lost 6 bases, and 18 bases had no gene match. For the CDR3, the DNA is TGTGCCAGCAGAATGGTCGGGACAGATATTCCAGGGGGCTACACCTTC. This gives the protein CASRMVGTDIPGGYTF.

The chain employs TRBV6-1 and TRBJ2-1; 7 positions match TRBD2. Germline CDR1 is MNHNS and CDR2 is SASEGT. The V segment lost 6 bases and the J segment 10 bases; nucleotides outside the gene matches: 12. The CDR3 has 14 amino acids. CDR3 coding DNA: TGTGCCAGCAGGGGGGGGGGAGGCAAAAAGGAGCAGTTCTTC. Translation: CASRGGGGKKEQFF.

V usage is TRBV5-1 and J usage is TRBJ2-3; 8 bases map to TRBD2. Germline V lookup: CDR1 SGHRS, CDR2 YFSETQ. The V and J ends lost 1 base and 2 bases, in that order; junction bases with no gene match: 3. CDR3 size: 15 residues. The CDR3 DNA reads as TGCGCCAGCAGCTTGTCGGGGGGGAACACAGATACGCAGTATTTT. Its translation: CASSLSGGNTDTQYF.

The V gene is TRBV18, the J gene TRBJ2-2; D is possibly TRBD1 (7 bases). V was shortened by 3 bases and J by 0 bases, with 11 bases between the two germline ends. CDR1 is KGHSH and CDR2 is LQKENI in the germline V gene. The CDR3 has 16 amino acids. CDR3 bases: TGTGCCAGCTCACCGCGGGGACAGACGAACACCGGGGAGCTGTTTTTT. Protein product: CASSPRGQTNTGELFF.

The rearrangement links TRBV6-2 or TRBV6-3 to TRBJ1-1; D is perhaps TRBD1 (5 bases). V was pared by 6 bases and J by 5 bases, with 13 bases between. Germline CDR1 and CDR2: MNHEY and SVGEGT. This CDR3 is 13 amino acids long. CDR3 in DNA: TGTGCCAGCAGCCCCGGGGGGATGACTGAAGCTTTCTTT. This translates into CASSPGGMTEAFF.